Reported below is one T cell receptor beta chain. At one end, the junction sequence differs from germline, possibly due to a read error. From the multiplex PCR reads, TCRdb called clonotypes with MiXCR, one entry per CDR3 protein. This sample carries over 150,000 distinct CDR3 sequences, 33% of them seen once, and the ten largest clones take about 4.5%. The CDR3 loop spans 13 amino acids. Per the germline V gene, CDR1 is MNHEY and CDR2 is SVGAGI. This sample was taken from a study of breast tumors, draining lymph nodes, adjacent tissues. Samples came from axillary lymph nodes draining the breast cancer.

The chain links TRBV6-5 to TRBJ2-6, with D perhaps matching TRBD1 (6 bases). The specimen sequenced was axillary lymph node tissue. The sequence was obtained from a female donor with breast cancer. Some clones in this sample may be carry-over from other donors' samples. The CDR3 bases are TGTGCCAGCAGTCCGGGGACACTGAACACTGAAGCTTTC. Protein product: CASSPGTLNTEAF.